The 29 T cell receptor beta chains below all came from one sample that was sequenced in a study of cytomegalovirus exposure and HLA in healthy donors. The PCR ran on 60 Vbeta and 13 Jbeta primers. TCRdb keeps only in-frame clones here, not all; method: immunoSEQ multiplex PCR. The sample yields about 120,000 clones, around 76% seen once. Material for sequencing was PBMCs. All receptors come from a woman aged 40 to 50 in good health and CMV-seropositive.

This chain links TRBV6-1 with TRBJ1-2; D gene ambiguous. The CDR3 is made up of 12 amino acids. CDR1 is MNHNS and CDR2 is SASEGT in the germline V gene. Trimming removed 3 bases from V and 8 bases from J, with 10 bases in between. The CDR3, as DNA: TGTGCCAGCAGTGAGCACCTACTCGGCTACACCTTC. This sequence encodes CASSEHLLGYTF.

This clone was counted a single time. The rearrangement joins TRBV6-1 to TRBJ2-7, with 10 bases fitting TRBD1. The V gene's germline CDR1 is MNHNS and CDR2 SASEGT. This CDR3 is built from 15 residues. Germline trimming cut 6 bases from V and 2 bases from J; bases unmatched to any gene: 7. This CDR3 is CASRDTGTGAYEQYF. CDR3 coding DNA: TGTGCCAGCAGGGATACCGGGACAGGGGCCTACGAGCAGTACTTC.

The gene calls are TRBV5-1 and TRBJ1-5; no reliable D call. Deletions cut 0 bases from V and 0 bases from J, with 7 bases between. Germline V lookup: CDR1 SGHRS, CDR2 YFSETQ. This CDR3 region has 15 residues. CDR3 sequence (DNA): TGCGCCAGCAGCTTGGACAACTATAGCAATCAGCCCCAGCATTTT. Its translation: CASSLDNYSNQPQHF. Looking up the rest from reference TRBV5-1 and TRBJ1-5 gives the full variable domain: KAGVTQTPRYLIKTRGQQVTLSCSPISGHRSVSWYQQTPGQGLQFLFEYFSETQRNKGNFPGRFSGRQFSNSRSEMNVSTLELGDSALYLCASSLDNYSNQPQHFGDGTRLSIL.

The DNA for the CDR3 is TGTGCCAGCTCACCAGGAATGGCCAAGCGGGCAGATACGCAGTATTTT. It encodes CASSPGMAKRADTQYF. V gene TRBV18 combines with J gene TRBJ2-3; D perhaps matches TRBD2 (6 bases). Looked up from germline, CDR1 is KGHSH and CDR2 is LQKENI. The CDR3 runs to 16 residues. V lost 2 bases, J lost 4 bases, and 16 bases lay in between.

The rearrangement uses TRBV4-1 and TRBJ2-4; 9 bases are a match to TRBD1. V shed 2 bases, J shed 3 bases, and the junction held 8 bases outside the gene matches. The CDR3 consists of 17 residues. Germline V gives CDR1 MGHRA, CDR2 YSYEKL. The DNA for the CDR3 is TGCGCCAGCAGCCAACGGACAGGGGAAGTGGGCAAAAACATTCAGTACTTC. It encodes CASSQRTGEVGKNIQYF.

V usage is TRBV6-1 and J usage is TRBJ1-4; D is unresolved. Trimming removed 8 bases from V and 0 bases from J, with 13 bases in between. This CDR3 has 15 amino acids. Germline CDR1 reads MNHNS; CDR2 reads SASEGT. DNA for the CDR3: TGTGCCAGCGGCGGAGACGACTCAACTAATGAAAAACTGTTTTTT. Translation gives CASGGDDSTNEKLFF.

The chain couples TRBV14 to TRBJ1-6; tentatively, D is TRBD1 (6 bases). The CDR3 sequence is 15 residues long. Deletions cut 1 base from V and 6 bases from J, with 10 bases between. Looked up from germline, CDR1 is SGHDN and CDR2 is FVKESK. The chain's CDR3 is CASSQGGHGNSPLHF. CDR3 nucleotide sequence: TGTGCCAGCAGCCAAGGGGGACATGGTAATTCACCCCTCCACTTT.

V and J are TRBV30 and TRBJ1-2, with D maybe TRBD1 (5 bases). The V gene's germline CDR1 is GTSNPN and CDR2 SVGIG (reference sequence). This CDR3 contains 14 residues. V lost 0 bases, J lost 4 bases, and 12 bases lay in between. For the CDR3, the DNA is TGTGCCTGGAGTGTGGGTGGGGCTCCCTATGGCTACACCTTC. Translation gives CAWSVGGAPYGYTF.

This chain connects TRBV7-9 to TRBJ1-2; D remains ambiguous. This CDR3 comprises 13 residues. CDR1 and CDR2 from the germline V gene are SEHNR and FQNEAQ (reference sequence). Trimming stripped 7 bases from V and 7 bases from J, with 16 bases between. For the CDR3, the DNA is TGTGCCAGCACCCAAGGAGAAGTTGGTGGCTACACCTTC. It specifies CASTQGEVGGYTF.

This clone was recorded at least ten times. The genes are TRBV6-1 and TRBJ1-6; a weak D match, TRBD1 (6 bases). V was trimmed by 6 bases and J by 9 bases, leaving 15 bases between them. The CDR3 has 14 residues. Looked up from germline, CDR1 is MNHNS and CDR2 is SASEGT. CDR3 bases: TGTGCCAGCAGCAGGGAGGGGGAGGGTTCACCCCTCCACTTT. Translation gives CASSREGEGSPLHF.

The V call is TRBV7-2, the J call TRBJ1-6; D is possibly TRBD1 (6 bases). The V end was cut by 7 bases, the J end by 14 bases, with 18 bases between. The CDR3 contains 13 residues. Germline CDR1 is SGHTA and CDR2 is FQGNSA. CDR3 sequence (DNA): TGTGCCAGCAACGACAGGAGCAGAAGAGCCCTCCACTTT. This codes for CASNDRSRRALHF.

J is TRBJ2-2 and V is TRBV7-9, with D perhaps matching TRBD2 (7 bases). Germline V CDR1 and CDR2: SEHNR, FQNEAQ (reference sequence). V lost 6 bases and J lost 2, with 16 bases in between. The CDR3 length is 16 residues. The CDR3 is CASRERGGGNTGELFF. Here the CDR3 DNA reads TGTGCCAGCAGGGAGCGAGGGGGGGGAAACACCGGGGAGCTGTTTTTT.

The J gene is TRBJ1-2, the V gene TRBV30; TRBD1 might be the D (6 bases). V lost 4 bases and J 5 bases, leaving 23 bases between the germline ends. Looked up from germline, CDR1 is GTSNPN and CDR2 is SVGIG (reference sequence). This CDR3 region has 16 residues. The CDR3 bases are TGTGCCTGGACCAAAAGACAGGACACTTCCCCTTATGGCTACACCTTC. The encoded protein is CAWTKRQDTSPYGYTF.

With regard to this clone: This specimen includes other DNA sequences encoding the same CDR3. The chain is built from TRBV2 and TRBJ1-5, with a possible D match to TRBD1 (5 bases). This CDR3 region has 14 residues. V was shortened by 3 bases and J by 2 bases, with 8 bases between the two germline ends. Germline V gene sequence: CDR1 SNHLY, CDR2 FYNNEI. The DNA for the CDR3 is TGTGCCAGCAGTGACAGGGTCGGCAATCAGCCCCAGCATTTT. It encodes CASSDRVGNQPQHF.

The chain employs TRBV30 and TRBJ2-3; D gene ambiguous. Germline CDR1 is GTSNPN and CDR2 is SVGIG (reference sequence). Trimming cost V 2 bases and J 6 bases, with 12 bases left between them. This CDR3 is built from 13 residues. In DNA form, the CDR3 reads TGTGCCTGGAGTAGCACTAACATTGATACGCAGTATTTT. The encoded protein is CAWSSTNIDTQYF. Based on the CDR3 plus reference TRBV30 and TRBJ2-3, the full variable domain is SQTIHQWPATLVQPVGSPLSLECTVEGTSNPNLYWYRQAAGRGLQLLFYSVGIGQISSEVPQNLSASRPQDRQFILSSKKLLLSDSGFYLCAWSSTNIDTQYFGPGTRLTVL.

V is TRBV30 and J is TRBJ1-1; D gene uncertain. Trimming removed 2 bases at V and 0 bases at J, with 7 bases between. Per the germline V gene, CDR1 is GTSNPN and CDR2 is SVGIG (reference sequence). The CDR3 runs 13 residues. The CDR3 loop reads CAWSRELNTEAFF. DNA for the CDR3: TGTGCCTGGAGTCGAGAGCTGAACACTGAAGCTTTCTTT.

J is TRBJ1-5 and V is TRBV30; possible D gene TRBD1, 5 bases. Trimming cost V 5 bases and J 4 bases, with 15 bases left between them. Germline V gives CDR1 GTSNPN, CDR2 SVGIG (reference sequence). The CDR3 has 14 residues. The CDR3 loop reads CAWAGRSQNQPQHF. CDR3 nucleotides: TGTGCCTGGGCGGGACGTTCTCAAAATCAGCCCCAGCATTTT. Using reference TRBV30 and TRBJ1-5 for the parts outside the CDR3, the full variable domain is SQTIHQWPATLVQPVGSPLSLECTVEGTSNPNLYWYRQAAGRGLQLLFYSVGIGQISSEVPQNLSASRPQDRQFILSSKKLLLSDSGFYLCAWAGRSQNQPQHFGDGTRLSIL.

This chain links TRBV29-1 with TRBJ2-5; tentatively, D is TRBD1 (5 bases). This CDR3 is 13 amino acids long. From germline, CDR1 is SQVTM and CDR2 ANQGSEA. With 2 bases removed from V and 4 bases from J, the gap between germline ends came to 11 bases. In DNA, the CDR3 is TGCAGCGTTGAAAAAGGGCAGGGAGAGACCCAGTACTTC. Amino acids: CSVEKGQGETQYF. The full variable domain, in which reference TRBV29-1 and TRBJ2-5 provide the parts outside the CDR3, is SAVISQKPSRDICQRGTSLTIQCQVDSQVTMMFWYRQQPGQSLTLIATANQGSEATYESGFVIDKFPISRPNLTFSTLTVSNMSPEDSSIYLCSVEKGQGETQYFGPGTRLLVL.

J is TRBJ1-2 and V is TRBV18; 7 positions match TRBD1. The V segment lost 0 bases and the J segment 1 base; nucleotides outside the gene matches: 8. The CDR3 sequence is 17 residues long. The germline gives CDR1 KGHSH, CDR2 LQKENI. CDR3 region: CASSPPGTEAYNYGYTF. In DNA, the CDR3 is TGTGCCAGCTCACCACCGGGGACAGAAGCTTATAACTATGGCTACACCTTC.

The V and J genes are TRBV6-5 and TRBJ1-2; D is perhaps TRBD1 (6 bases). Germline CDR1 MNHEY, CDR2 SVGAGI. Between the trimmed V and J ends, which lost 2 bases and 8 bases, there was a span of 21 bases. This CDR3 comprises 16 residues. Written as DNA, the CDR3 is TGTGCCAGCAGTTACCATCCTAAGGCAGGGGTAGGGGGCTACACCTTC. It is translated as CASSYHPKAGVGGYTF.

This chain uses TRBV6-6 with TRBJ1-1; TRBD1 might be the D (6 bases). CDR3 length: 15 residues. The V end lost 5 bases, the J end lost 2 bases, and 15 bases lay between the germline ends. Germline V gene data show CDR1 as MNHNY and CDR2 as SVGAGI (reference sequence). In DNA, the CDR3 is TGTGCCAGCAGTATTTCCTCGACAGGTAACACTGAAGCTTTCTTT. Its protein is CASSISSTGNTEAFF.

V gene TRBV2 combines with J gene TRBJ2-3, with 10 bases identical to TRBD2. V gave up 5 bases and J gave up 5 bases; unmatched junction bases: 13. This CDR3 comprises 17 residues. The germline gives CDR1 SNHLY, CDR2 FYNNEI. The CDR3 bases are TGTGCCAGCAGTATAGGAAGCGGGGGGGCCGAAGGAGATACGCAGTATTTT. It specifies CASSIGSGGAEGDTQYF.

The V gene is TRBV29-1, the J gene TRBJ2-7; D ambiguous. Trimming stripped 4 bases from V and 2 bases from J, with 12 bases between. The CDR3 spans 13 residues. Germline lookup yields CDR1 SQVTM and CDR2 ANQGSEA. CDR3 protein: CSVVSYLPYEQYF. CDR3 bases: TGCAGCGTTGTCTCCTACCTCCCCTACGAGCAGTACTTC.

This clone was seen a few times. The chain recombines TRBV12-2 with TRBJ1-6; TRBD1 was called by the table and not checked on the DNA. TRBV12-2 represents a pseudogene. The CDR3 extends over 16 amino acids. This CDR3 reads CASRLVGQGDNSPLHF. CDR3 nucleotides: TGTGCAAGTCGCTTAGTGGGACAGGGAGATAATTCACCCCTCCACTTT.

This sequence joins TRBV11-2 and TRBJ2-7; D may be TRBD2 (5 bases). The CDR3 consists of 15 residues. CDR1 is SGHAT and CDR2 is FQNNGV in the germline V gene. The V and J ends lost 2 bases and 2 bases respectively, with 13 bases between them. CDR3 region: CASSLSNGETYEQYF. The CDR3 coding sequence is TGTGCCAGCAGCTTATCGAACGGGGAAACCTACGAGCAGTACTTC.

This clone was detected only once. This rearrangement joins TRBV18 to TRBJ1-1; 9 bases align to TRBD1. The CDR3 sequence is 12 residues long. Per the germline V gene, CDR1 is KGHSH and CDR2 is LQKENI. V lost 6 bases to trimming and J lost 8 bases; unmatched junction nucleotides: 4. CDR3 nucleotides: TGTGCCAGCTCCCTCGGACAGGGGGAAGCTTTCTTT. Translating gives CASSLGQGEAFF.

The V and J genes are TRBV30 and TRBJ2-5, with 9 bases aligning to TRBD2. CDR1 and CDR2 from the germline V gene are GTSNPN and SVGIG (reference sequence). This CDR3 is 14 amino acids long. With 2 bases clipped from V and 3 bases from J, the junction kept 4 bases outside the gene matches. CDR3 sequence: CAWSLGGGEETQYF. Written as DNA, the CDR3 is TGTGCCTGGAGTCTAGGCGGGGGGGAAGAGACCCAGTACTTC.

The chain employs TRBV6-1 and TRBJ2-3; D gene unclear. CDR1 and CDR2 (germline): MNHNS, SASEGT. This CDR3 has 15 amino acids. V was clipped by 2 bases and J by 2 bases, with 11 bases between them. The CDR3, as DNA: TGTGCCAGCAGTGAAACGGTTACAGCCACAGATACGCAGTATTTT. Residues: CASSETVTATDTQYF.

The CDR3 sequence is CASSRLASAGSTDTQYF. In nucleotides, the CDR3 is TGCGCCAGCAGTCGGCTAGCTTCGGCAGGTAGCACAGATACGCAGTATTTT. V and J are TRBV5-1 and TRBJ2-3; D perhaps matches TRBD2 (5 bases). Germline loops: CDR1 SGHRS, CDR2 YFSETQ. The CDR3 consists of 17 residues. V lost 5 bases and J lost 0, with 19 bases in between. Full variable domain (rest looked up from reference TRBV5-1 and TRBJ2-3): KAGVTQTPRYLIKTRGQQVTLSCSPISGHRSVSWYQQTPGQGLQFLFEYFSETQRNKGNFPGRFSGRQFSNSRSEMNVSTLELGDSALYLCASSRLASAGSTDTQYFGPGTRLTVL.